What follows describes a single T cell receptor (beta chain). Its matching antigen is unknown. V was pared by 1 base and J by 3 bases, with 9 bases between. Germline assignment: CDR1 SGHVS and CDR2 FQNEAQ. This CDR3 spans 14 amino acids. The data were obtained in a study of cytomegalovirus exposure and HLA in healthy donors. Study conclusions and caveats: Immune exposure data for these donors was limited to CMV serostatus.

It was with 60 Vbeta and 13 Jbeta primers that the PCR ran. TCRdb's table, derived via immunoSEQ multiplex PCR, lists solely in-frame clones and lacks some. The sample gives over 150,000 clones, 77% of which show up once; roughly 3.7% is in the top ten. This receptor was taken from a woman aged 60-70 years in good health and CMV-seropositive. The rearrangement uses TRBV7-8 and TRBJ1-2; weak D call: TRBD1 (5 bases). Sequenced input: PBMCs. CDR3 in amino acids: CASSLEARDYGYTF. CDR3 in DNA: TGTGCCAGCAGCTTAGAGGCCAGGGACTATGGCTACACCTTC.